The source of this T cell receptor (beta chain) is a study of blood T cell repertoires in COVID-19. Study details: COVID-19 samples, acute and convalescent, were from the United States, Italy and Spain. PBMCs, B-cell-depleted T cells, or T cells were the source of the cDNA or gDNA that made up the material.

Authors' data handling: Amplification with reference gene primers provided the estimates of nucleated cell counts. Profiled with immunoSEQ multiplex PCR; TCRdb holds only in-frame clones, not every one. Clone size and the V and J calls come from that table; the DNA yielded D and trimming. The sample includes approximately 380,000 clones, 85% of them seen just once. Germline trimming cut 4 bases from V and 2 bases from J; bases unmatched to any gene: 4. The CDR3 consists of 14 residues. The V gene's germline CDR1 is LGHDT and CDR2 YNNKEL (reference sequence). The gene calls are TRBV3-1 (or the pseudogene TRBV3-2) and TRBJ2-7, with 8 bases identical to TRBD1. The clonotype was recovered from a woman aged 18-30 years with acute or convalescent COVID-19. Sequencing was performed on peripheral blood. The CDR3 region is CASSLMTGAYEQYF. Written as DNA, the CDR3 is TGTGCCAGCAGCCTGATGACAGGGGCCTACGAGCAGTACTTC.